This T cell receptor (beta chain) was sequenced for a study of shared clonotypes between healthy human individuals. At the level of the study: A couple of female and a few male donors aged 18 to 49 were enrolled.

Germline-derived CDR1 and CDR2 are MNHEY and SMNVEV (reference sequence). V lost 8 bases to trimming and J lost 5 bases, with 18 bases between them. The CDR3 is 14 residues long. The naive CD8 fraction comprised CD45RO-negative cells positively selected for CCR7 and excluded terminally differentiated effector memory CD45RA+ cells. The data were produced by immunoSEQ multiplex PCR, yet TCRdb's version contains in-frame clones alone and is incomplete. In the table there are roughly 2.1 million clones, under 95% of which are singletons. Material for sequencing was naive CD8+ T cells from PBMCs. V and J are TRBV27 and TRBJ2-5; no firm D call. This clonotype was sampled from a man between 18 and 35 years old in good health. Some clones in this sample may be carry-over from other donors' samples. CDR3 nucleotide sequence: TGTGCCAGCTCTCCGTATAAGGGTAGGGAGACCCAGTACTTC. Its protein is CASSPYKGRETQYF.